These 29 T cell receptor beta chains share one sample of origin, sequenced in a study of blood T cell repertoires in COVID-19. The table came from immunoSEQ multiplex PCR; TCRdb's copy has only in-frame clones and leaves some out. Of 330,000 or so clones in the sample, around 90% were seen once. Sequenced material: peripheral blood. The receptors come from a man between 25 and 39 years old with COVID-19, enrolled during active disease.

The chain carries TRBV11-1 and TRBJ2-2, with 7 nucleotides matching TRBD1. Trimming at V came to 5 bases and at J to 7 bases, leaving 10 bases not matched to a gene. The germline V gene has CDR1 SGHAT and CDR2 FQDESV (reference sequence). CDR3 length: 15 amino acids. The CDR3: CASSAQTGYNGELFF. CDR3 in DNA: TGTGCCAGCAGCGCCCAGACAGGGTATAACGGGGAGCTGTTTTTT.

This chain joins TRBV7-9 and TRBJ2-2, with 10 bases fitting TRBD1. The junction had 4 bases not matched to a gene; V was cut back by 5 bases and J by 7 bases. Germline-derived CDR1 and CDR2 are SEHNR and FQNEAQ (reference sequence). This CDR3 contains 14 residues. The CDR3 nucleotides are TGTGCCAGCAGCCCTGGACAGGGGGTCGGGGAGCTGTTTTTT. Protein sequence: CASSPGQGVGELFF. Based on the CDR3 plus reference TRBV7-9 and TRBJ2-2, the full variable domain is DTGVSQNPRHKITKRGQNVTFRCDPISEHNRLYWYRQTLGQGPEFLTYFQNEAQLEKSRLLSDRFSAERPKGSFSTLEIQRTEQGDSAMYLCASSPGQGVGELFFGEGSRLTVL.

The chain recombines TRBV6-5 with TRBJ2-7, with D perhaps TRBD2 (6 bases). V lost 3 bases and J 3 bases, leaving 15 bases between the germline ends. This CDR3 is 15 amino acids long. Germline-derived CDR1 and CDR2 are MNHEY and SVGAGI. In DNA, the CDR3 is TGTGCCAGCAGTTATAGGCCCGGCGGGAACTACGAGCAGTACTTC. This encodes CASSYRPGGNYEQYF.

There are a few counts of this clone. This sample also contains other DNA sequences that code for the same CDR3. CDR3 coding DNA: TGCAGTGCTAGAGCAGGGTACGAGCAGTACTTC. Protein sequence: CSARAGYEQYF. The chain links TRBV20-1 to TRBJ2-7, with TRBD1 as a possible D gene (5 bases). The germline gives CDR1 DFQATT, CDR2 SNEGSKA (reference sequence). V dropped 1 base and J dropped 4 bases, with 5 bases sitting between them. The CDR3 is 11 amino acids.

CDR3 nucleotide sequence: TGTGCCAGCAGCCCGGGACTAGCGGGGTACGAGCAGTACTTC. It encodes CASSPGLAGYEQYF. This rearrangement joins TRBV9 to TRBJ2-7, with 13 positions matching TRBD2. The CDR3 spans 14 residues. V gave up 4 bases and J gave up 4 bases; unmatched junction bases: 2. The germline CDR1 and CDR2 sequences are SGDLS and YYNGEE.

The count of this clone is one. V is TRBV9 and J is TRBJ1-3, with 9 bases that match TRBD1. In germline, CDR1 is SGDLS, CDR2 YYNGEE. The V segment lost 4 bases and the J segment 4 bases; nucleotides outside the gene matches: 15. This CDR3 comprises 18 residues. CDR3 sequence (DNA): TGTGCCAGCAGCTCAAGCCCCGCGAAACAGGGGGCCGGAAACACCATATATTTT. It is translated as CASSSSPAKQGAGNTIYF.

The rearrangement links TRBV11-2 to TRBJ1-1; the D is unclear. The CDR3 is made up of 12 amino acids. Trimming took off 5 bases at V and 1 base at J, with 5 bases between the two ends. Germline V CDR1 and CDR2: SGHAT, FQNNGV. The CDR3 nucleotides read TGTGCCAGCAGCGTCTGGAACACTGAAGCTTTCTTT. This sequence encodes CASSVWNTEAFF.

In DNA, the CDR3 is TGTGCCAGCACCTTAGGGTTCAGGGGTCCCTACGAGCAGTACTTC. Amino acid sequence: CASTLGFRGPYEQYF. This sequence joins TRBV27 and TRBJ2-7; TRBD1 is a possible D gene (6 bases). Trimming left V 7 bases short and J 2 bases short, with 18 bases between. In germline, CDR1 is MNHEY, CDR2 SMNVEV (reference sequence). The CDR3 extends over 15 amino acids.

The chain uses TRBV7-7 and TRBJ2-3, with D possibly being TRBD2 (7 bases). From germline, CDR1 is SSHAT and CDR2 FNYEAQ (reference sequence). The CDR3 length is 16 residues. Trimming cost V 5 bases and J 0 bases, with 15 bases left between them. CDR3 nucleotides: TGTGCCAGCAGCCCAAGGGGGGGGCTGAGCACAGATACGCAGTATTTT. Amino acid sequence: CASSPRGGLSTDTQYF.

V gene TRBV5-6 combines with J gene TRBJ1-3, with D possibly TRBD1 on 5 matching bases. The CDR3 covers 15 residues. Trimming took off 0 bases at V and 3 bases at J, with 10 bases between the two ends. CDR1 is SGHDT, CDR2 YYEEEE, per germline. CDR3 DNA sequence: TGTGCCAGCAGCTTGGACAGGCTTTTTGGAAACACCATATATTTT. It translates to CASSLDRLFGNTIYF. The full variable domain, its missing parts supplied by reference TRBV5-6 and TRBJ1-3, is DAGVTQSPTHLIKTRGQQVTLRCSPKSGHDTVSWYQQALGQGPQFIFQYYEEEERQRGNFPDRFSGHQFPNYSSELNVNALLLGDSALYLCASSLDRLFGNTIYFGEGSWLTVV.

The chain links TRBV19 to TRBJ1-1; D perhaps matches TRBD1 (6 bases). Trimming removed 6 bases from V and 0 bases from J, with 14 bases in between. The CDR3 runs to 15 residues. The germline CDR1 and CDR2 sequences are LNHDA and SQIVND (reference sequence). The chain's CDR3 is CASRTGGALNTEAFF. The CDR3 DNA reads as TGTGCCAGTAGGACGGGGGGGGCCCTGAACACTGAAGCTTTCTTT.

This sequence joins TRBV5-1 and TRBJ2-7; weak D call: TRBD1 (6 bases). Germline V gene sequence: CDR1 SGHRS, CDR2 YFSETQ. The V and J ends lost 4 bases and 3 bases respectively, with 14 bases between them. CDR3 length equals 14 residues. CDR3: CASSQIQGGYEQYF. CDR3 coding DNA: TGCGCCAGCAGCCAAATACAGGGTGGCTACGAGCAGTACTTC.

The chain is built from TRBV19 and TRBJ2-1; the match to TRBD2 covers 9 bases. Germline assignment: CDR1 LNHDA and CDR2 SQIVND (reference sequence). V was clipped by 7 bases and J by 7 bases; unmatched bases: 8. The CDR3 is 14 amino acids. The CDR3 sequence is CASNKLAGSNEQFF. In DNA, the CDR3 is TGTGCCAGTAACAAACTAGCGGGCTCAAATGAGCAGTTCTTC.

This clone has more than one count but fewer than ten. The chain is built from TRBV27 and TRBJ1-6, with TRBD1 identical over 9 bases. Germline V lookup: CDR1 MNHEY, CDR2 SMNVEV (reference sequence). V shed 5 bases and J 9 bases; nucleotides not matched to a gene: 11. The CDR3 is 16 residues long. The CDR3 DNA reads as TGTGCCAGCAGTCCATATACCGGGACAGGGTTTTCACCCCTCCACTTT. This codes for CASSPYTGTGFSPLHF.

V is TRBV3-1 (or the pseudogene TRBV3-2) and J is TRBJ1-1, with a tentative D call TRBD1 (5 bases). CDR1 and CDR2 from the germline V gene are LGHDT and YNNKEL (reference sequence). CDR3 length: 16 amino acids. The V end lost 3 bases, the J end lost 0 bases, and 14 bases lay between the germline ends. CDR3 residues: CASSHDSLIMNTEAFF. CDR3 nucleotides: TGTGCCAGCAGCCATGACAGTCTGATAATGAACACTGAAGCTTTCTTT.

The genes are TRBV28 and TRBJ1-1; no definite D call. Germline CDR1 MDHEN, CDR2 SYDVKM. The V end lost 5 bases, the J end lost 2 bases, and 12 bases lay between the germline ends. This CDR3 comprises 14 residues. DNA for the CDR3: TGTGCCAGCAGTGACTTTCCCAGAAACACTGAAGCTTTCTTT. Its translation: CASSDFPRNTEAFF.

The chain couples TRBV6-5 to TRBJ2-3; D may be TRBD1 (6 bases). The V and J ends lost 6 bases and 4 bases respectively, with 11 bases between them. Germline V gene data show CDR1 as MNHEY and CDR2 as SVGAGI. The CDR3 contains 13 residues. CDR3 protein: CASRTGNSDTQYF. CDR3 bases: TGTGCCAGCAGGACAGGTAACTCAGATACGCAGTATTTT.

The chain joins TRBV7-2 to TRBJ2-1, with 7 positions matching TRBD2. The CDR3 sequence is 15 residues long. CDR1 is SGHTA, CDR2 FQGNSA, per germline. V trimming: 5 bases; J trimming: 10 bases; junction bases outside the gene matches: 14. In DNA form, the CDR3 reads TGTGCCAGCAGCCCTAGCCGGTCGGGGGGAAGGGAGCAGTTCTTC. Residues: CASSPSRSGGREQFF.

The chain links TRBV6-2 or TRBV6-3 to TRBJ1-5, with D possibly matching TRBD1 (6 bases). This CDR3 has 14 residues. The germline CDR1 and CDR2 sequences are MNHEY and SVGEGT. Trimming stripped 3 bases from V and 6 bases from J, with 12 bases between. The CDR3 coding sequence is TGTGCCAGCAGTTATATGGGGGCGGGTCAGCCCCAGCATTTT. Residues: CASSYMGAGQPQHF.

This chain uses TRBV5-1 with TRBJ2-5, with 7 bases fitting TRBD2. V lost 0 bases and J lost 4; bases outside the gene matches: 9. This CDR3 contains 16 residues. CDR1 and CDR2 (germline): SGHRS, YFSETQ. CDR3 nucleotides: TGCGCCAGCAGCTTGGGTAGCGGGCTCAGTGGAGAGACCCAGTACTTC. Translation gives CASSLGSGLSGETQYF.

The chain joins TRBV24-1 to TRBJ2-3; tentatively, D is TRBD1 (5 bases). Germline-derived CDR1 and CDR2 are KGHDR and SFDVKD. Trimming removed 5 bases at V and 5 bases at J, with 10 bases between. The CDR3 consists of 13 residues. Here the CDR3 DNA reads TGTGCCACCAGTGTCAGGGTTCAAGATACGCAGTATTTT. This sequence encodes CATSVRVQDTQYF.

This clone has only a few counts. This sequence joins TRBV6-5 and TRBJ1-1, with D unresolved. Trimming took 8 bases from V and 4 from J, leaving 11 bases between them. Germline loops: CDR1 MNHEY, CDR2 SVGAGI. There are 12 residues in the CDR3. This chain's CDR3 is CASYRVGTEAFF. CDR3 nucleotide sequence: TGTGCCAGCTACAGAGTTGGCACTGAAGCTTTCTTT.

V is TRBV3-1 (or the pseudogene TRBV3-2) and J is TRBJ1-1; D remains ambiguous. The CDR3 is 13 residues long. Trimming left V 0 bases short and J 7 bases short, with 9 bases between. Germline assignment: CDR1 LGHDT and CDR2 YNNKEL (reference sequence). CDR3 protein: CASSQDLGNEAFF. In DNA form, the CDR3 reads TGTGCCAGCAGCCAAGATCTGGGCAATGAAGCTTTCTTT.

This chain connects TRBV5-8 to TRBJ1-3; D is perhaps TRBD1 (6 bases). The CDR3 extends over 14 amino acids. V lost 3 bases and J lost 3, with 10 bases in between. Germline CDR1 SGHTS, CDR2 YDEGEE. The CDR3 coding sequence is TGTGCCAGCAGCTCCGGGACATTTGGAAACACCATATATTTT. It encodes CASSSGTFGNTIYF.

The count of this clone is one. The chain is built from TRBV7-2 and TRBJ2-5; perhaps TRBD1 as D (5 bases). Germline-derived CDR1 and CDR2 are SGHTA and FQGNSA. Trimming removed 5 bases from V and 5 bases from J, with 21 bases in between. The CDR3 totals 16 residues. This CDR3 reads CASSRFSRVIPETQYF. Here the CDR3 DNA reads TGTGCCAGCAGCCGCTTTAGCAGGGTGATTCCGGAGACCCAGTACTTC.

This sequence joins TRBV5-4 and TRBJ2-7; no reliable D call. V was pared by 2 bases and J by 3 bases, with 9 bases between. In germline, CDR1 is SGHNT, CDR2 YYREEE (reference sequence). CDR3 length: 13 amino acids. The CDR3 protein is CASSLTENYEQYF. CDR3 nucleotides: TGTGCCAGCAGCTTAACAGAAAACTACGAGCAGTACTTC.

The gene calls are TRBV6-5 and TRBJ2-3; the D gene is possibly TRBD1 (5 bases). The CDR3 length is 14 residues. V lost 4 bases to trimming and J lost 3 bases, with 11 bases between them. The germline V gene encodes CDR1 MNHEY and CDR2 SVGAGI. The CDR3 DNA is TGTGCCAGCAGTTCTCAGGGTTTTACAGATACGCAGTATTTT. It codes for CASSSQGFTDTQYF.

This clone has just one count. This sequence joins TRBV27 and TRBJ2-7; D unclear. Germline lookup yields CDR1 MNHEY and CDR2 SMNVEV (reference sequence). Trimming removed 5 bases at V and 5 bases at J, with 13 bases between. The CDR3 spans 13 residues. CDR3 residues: CASSPPLGHEQYF. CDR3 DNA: TGTGCCAGCAGTCCCCCCCTTGGGCACGAGCAGTACTTC.

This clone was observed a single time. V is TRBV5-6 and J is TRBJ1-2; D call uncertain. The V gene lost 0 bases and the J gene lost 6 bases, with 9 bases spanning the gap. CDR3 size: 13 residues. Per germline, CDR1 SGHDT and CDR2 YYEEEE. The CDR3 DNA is TGTGCCAGCAGCTTGGGCAGGAAGGATGGCTACACCTTC. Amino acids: CASSLGRKDGYTF.